The 29 T cell receptor beta chains below were found in one sample sequenced in a study of blood T cell repertoires in COVID-19. The data were produced by immunoSEQ multiplex PCR, yet TCRdb's version contains in-frame clones alone and is incomplete. The table has approximately 440,000 clones, about 92% seen once. Sequencing was carried out using PBMCs or T cells enriched from blood (not recorded which). Source of these receptors: a man aged 18 to 30 who had recovered from COVID-19.

The V and J genes are TRBV10-3 and TRBJ1-1, with TRBD1 identical over 8 bases. Looked up from germline, CDR1 is ENHRY and CDR2 is SYGVKD. CDR3 length equals 13 residues. The V and J ends lost 8 bases and 7 bases, in that order; junction bases with no gene match: 9. The CDR3: CAIRPTGGGEAFF. DNA for the CDR3: TGTGCCATCCGCCCCACAGGGGGTGGTGAAGCTTTCTTT.

In its sample, this clone was seen once. The V gene is TRBV9, the J gene TRBJ1-1; tentative D call: TRBD1 (6 bases). CDR1 and CDR2 from the germline V gene are SGDLS and YYNGEE. Trimming took 3 bases from V and 1 from J, leaving 13 bases between them. This CDR3 comprises 15 residues. The CDR3 coding sequence is TGTGCCAGCAGCGCCCGGGGGGGCAAGAACACTGAAGCTTTCTTT. Translating gives CASSARGGKNTEAFF.

The J gene is TRBJ2-1, the V gene TRBV10-3; 11 bases line up with TRBD2. J lost 6 bases, V lost 10 bases, and 8 bases had no gene match. CDR1 is ENHRY and CDR2 is SYGVKD in the germline V gene. This CDR3 is built from 14 residues. The CDR3 DNA is TGTGCCACCGTAGCGGGGGGGGTCCCCAATGAGCAGTTCTTC. It specifies CATVAGGVPNEQFF.

This clone was observed once. CDR3 region: CASSQVREVQYF. The CDR3 DNA reads as TGTGCCAGCAGCCAAGTCCGGGAGGTTCAGTACTTC. V gene TRBV3-1 (or the pseudogene TRBV3-2) combines with J gene TRBJ2-7; 7 nucleotides line up with TRBD2. With 1 base clipped from V and 10 bases from J, the junction kept 4 bases outside the gene matches. There are 12 residues in the CDR3. The germline V gene has CDR1 LGHDT and CDR2 YNNKEL (reference sequence).

This chain uses TRBV19 with TRBJ2-3; D is unclear. The CDR3 has 16 residues. Germline V gives CDR1 LNHDA, CDR2 SQIVND (reference sequence). V shed 5 bases and J shed 7 bases, with 22 bases lying between them. The CDR3 region is CASSSRVAALSHTQYF. CDR3 in DNA: TGTGCCAGTAGTTCTCGGGTAGCCGCCTTGTCGCATACGCAGTATTTT.

This sequence joins TRBV6-5 and TRBJ1-2; D is perhaps TRBD1 (6 bases). This CDR3 spans 15 amino acids. From germline, CDR1 is MNHEY and CDR2 SVGAGI. V lost 0 bases to trimming and J lost 3 bases, with 11 bases between them. The CDR3 DNA follows: TGTGCCAGCAGTTACTCTGGGGGCTCTTACTATGGCTACACCTTC. Its protein is CASSYSGGSYYGYTF.

The chain recombines TRBV19 with TRBJ1-3; TRBD1 is a possible D gene (6 bases). The CDR3 has 15 amino acids. Germline CDR1 reads LNHDA; CDR2 reads SQIVND (reference sequence). V was cut by 3 bases and J by 4 bases, with 13 bases left in between. The CDR3 DNA reads as TGTGCCAGTAGTATTACAGGGTATTCCGGAAACACCATATATTTT. It specifies CASSITGYSGNTIYF.

The rearrangement uses TRBV7-9 and TRBJ2-3; D perhaps matches TRBD1 (6 bases). The CDR3 totals 15 residues. The V gene lost 5 bases and the J gene lost 0 bases, with 12 bases spanning the gap. CDR1 and CDR2 (germline): SEHNR, FQNEAQ (reference sequence). Here the CDR3 DNA reads TGTGCCAGCAGCCCAGGGGCAGCTAGCACAGATACGCAGTATTTT. Protein sequence: CASSPGAASTDTQYF.

V and J are TRBV2 and TRBJ2-1; 8 bases agree with TRBD2. V lost 4 bases and J lost 7; bases outside the gene matches: 6. Looked up from germline, CDR1 is SNHLY and CDR2 is FYNNEI. CDR3 length equals 14 residues. The CDR3 sequence: CASSVSGGKNEQFF. The CDR3 region has the DNA TGTGCCAGCAGTGTAAGCGGGGGAAAGAATGAGCAGTTCTTC.

The rearrangement joins TRBV19 to TRBJ2-2, with TRBD1 matching 8 bases. Trimming removed 6 bases from V and 5 bases from J; junction bases left unmatched: 5. The CDR3 sequence is 14 residues long. Germline CDR1 reads LNHDA; CDR2 reads SQIVND (reference sequence). CDR3 amino acids: CASRPTGGTGELFF. The CDR3 region has the DNA TGTGCCAGTAGACCTACAGGGGGGACCGGGGAGCTGTTTTTT.

CDR3 nucleotides: TGTGCCAGCAGCTTACAGGCGAATAATGAAAAACTGTTTTTT. Translated: CASSLQANNEKLFF. This chain uses TRBV5-6 with TRBJ1-4; possibly TRBD1 for D (5 bases). The CDR3 is made up of 14 amino acids. V was pared by 2 bases and J by 4 bases, with 9 bases between. CDR1 is SGHDT, CDR2 YYEEEE, per germline.

The V gene is TRBV27, the J gene TRBJ2-7; TRBD1 is a possible D gene (6 bases). Per the germline V gene, CDR1 is MNHEY and CDR2 is SMNVEV (reference sequence). Trimming took 3 bases from V and 2 from J, leaving 11 bases between them. CDR3 length: 14 amino acids. CDR3 DNA sequence: TGTGCCAGCAGTTTTGACAGGACAACCTACGAGCAGTACTTC. This encodes CASSFDRTTYEQYF.

V usage is TRBV1 and J usage is TRBJ1-1. TRBV1 has pseudogene status. The length of the CDR3 is 14 residues. CDR3 coding DNA: TGCACCAGCAGCCATGGAGCAGTCCTAGTCGAAGCTTTCTTT. Protein: CTSSHGAVLVEAFF.

CDR3 coding DNA: TGTGCCAGCAAGCTACTAGCGGGGGGTTTCAATGAGCAGTTCTTC. This codes for CASKLLAGGFNEQFF. The rearrangement links TRBV27 to TRBJ2-1, with 12 positions matching TRBD2. Germline V CDR1 and CDR2: MNHEY, SMNVEV (reference sequence). This CDR3 has 15 amino acids. Trimming took 7 bases from V and 6 from J; bases not matched to a gene: 7.

J is TRBJ2-1 and V is TRBV2; 9 bases fit TRBD1. The trim removed 6 bases at V and 3 bases at J, leaving 6 bases unmatched. This CDR3 spans 15 amino acids. Per the germline V gene, CDR1 is SNHLY and CDR2 is FYNNEI. CDR3 coding DNA: TGTGCCAGCAGGGCCGGGACAGGGCGCTACAATGAGCAGTTCTTC. This translates into CASRAGTGRYNEQFF.

Comment on this clone: A read error may produce the germline difference seen at one junction end. The chain links TRBV28 to TRBJ1-1; weak D call: TRBD1 (5 bases). The length of the CDR3 is 14 residues. From germline, CDR1 is MDHEN and CDR2 SYDVKM. The CDR3: CASSLYTAGREAFF. The CDR3 DNA is TGTGCCAGCAGCTTATATACCGCGGGACGGGAAGCTTTCTTT.

The V call is TRBV7-9, the J call TRBJ2-1; D perhaps matches TRBD2 (6 bases). The length of the CDR3 is 13 residues. The germline V gene has CDR1 SEHNR and CDR2 FQNEAQ (reference sequence). Trimming shortened V by 10 bases and J by 6 bases, and 16 bases separated the two germline ends. CDR3 bases: TGTGCCACCCAGGGACTTCCAGGCAATGAGCAGTTCTTC. Protein: CATQGLPGNEQFF.

The V and J genes are TRBV6-5 and TRBJ1-4; the D gene is possibly TRBD1 (6 bases). The length of the CDR3 is 14 residues. CDR1 and CDR2 (germline): MNHEY, SVGAGI. V lost 6 bases and J 7 bases, leaving 15 bases between the germline ends. CDR3 coding DNA: TGTGCCAGCAGGCATTTCGGACAGTTTGAAAAACTGTTTTTT. It is translated as CASRHFGQFEKLFF.

The V and J genes are TRBV6-1 and TRBJ1-4, with D maybe TRBD1 (6 bases). This CDR3 is built from 14 residues. The V end lost 2 bases, the J end lost 8 bases, and 12 bases lay between the germline ends. Germline values: CDR1 MNHNS, CDR2 SASEGT. The DNA of the CDR3 is TGTGCCAGCAGTGAACGGGGACAAGGGGAAAAACTGTTTTTT. It is translated as CASSERGQGEKLFF.

The chain links TRBV24-1 to TRBJ1-2; 9 bases agree with TRBD1. Germline V lookup: CDR1 KGHDR, CDR2 SFDVKD. Losses at the gene ends were 5 bases for V and 3 bases for J; bases not matched to a gene: 0. The CDR3 has 13 residues. CDR3 coding DNA: TGTGCCACCAGTGGGACAGGGGACTATGGCTACACCTTC. Translating gives CATSGTGDYGYTF.

The chain recombines TRBV27 with TRBJ1-2; 9 positions agree with TRBD1. The CDR3 loop spans 14 amino acids. J lost 4 bases, V lost 3 bases, and 3 bases had no gene match. CDR1 is MNHEY, CDR2 SMNVEV, per germline (reference sequence). The CDR3 nucleotides are TGTGCCAGCAGTTTCGGGACAGGGAGCTATGGCTACACCTTC. Its translation: CASSFGTGSYGYTF.

The CDR3 loop reads CAWSVTSPQETQYF. The CDR3 nucleotides are TGTGCCTGGAGTGTAACTAGCCCCCAAGAGACCCAGTACTTC. The chain uses TRBV30 and TRBJ2-5; perhaps TRBD2 as D (6 bases). The ends were cut back, 0 bases at V and 1 base at J, with 9 bases in the middle. This CDR3 region has 14 residues. CDR1 GTSNPN and CDR2 SVGIG come from the germline V gene (reference sequence).

The rearrangement joins TRBV20-1 to TRBJ2-2; weak D call: TRBD2 (5 bases). This CDR3 has 14 amino acids. V gave up 3 bases and J gave up 5 bases, with 13 bases separating them. Germline lookup yields CDR1 DFQATT and CDR2 SNEGSKA (reference sequence). The DNA of the CDR3 is TGCAGTGCTAGTCTCTATGAGGGAACCGGGGAGCTGTTTTTT. Its translation is CSASLYEGTGELFF.

The rearrangement joins TRBV6-5 to TRBJ1-1; D perhaps matches TRBD1 (5 bases). V was trimmed by 6 bases and J by 5 bases, leaving 19 bases between them. CDR1 is MNHEY and CDR2 is SVGAGI in the germline V gene. The CDR3 is 15 amino acids. The CDR3 DNA is TGTGCCAGCAGACTCGGGACTAAAATGGGGACTGAAGCTTTCTTT. Its translation: CASRLGTKMGTEAFF.

V gene TRBV18 combines with J gene TRBJ1-1, with 9 bases fitting TRBD1. V was clipped by 3 bases and J by 5 bases; unmatched bases: 7. This CDR3 has 15 amino acids. Germline assignment: CDR1 KGHSH and CDR2 LQKENI. CDR3 coding DNA: TGTGCCAGCTCACCTACAGGGGGCACAGGAACTGAAGCTTTCTTT. This gives the protein CASSPTGGTGTEAFF.

The V gene is TRBV28, the J gene TRBJ2-7; no reliable D call. There are 13 residues in the CDR3. With 6 bases removed from V and 5 bases from J, the gap between germline ends came to 14 bases. From germline, CDR1 is MDHEN and CDR2 SYDVKM. CDR3 residues: CASRQPSTHEQYF. The CDR3 nucleotides are TGTGCCAGCAGACAACCCTCAACCCACGAGCAGTACTTC.

The chain joins TRBV3-1 (or the pseudogene TRBV3-2) to TRBJ1-2; D ambiguous. The CDR3 sequence is 15 residues long. V lost 0 bases and J 4 bases, leaving 12 bases between the germline ends. Germline V gene data show CDR1 as LGHDT and CDR2 as YNNKEL (reference sequence). The CDR3 is CASSQDLTPTYGYTF. Written as DNA, the CDR3 is TGTGCCAGCAGCCAAGATCTAACTCCAACCTATGGCTACACCTTC.

J is TRBJ2-7 and V is TRBV2, with 8 bases fitting TRBD1. The ends lost 4 bases at V and 5 bases at J; junction bases unmatched: 4. This CDR3 is 13 amino acids long. The germline V gene encodes CDR1 SNHLY and CDR2 FYNNEI. The CDR3 loop reads CASSVTGAHEQYF. The CDR3 bases are TGTGCCAGCAGTGTGACAGGGGCCCACGAGCAGTACTTC. Full variable domain (outside the CDR3, taken from reference TRBV2 and TRBJ2-7): EPEVTQTPSHQVTQMGQEVILRCVPISNHLYFYWYRQILGQKVEFLVSFYNNEISEKSEIFDDQFSVERPDGSNFTLKIRSTKLEDSAMYFCASSVTGAHEQYFGPGTRLTVT.

The chain uses TRBV9 and TRBJ1-6, with D perhaps TRBD1 (5 bases). The CDR3 runs to 15 residues. Germline V gene sequence: CDR1 SGDLS, CDR2 YYNGEE. V gave up 1 base and J gave up 2 bases, with 7 bases separating them. Here the CDR3 DNA reads TGTGCCAGCAGCGTATCGACAGCCTATAATTCACCCCTCCACTTT. This gives the protein CASSVSTAYNSPLHF.